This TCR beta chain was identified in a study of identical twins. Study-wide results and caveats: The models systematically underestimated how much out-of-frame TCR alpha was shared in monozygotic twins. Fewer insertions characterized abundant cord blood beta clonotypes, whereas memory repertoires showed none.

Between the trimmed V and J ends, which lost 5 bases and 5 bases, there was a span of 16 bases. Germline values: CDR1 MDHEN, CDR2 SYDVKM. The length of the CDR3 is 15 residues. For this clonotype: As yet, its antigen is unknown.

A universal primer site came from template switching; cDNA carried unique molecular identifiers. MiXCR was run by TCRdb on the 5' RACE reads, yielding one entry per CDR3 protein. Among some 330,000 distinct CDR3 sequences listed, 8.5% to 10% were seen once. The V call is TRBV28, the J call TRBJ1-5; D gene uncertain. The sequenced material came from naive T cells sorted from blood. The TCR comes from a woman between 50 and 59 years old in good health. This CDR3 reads CASSETLGGYQPQHF. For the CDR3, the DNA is TGTGCCAGCAGTGAAACCCTAGGAGGATATCAGCCCCAGCATTTT.